This TCR beta chain was sequenced during a study of CD8 T cells in ankylosing spondylitis. Whole-study findings and limits: Disease-associated clones were reportedly significantly overrepresented in matched ankylosing spondylitis synovial fluid. Several highly homologous variants made up a TCR beta motif, and this motif appeared characteristic of ankylosing spondylitis blood.

The CDR3 contains 15 residues. Trimming removed 4 bases from V and 7 bases from J, with 20 bases in between. Per germline, CDR1 SEHNR and CDR2 FQNEAQ (reference sequence). A single record per CDR3 protein comes from TCRdb applying MiXCR to the 5' RACE reads. The table shows around 890,000 distinct CDR3 sequences, with about 12% occurring only once. In regard to this clonotype: Its cognate antigen is unknown.

Sequencing was performed on blood, either unsorted or a sorted T cell fraction (not recorded which). This chain links TRBV7-9 with TRBJ2-7, with D perhaps TRBD2 (6 bases). The clonotype was recovered from a male donor with ankylosing spondylitis. The CDR3 nucleotides read TGTGCCAGCAGCTCCCTGAGCGGGTCGGGGCGTGAGCAGTACTTC. It is translated as CASSSLSGSGREQYF.